Presented here are 29 T cell receptor beta chains from one specimen sequenced in a study of OX40 agonist ivuxolimab in advanced cancers. TCRdb keeps only in-frame clones here, not all; method: immunoSEQ multiplex PCR. Of 75,000 to 95,000 clones in the sample, more than 85% were seen once. The sequenced sample was CD4+ or CD8+ T cells sorted from blood, obtained in a trial of the OX40 agonist ivuxolimab. These receptors were collected from an adult with an advanced solid tumor such as melanoma, head and neck, liver or kidney cancer.

This chain uses TRBV4-3 with TRBJ1-4; no reliable D call. Germline CDR1 reads LGHNA; CDR2 reads YSLEER. CDR3 size: 15 residues. V was trimmed by 4 bases and J by 5 bases, leaving 14 bases between them. The CDR3 DNA reads as TGCGCCAGCAGCCCCAGCCAAGGTCGAAATGAAAAACTGTTTTTT. Amino acid sequence: CASSPSQGRNEKLFF.

The CDR3 coding sequence is TGTGCCAGCAGTTACGATGCAGGCAGGGGAGCTTACGAGCAGTACTTC. This encodes CASSYDAGRGAYEQYF. The chain has TRBV6-5 and TRBJ2-7; TRBD1 might be the D (6 bases). The V end lost 2 bases, the J end lost 4 bases, and 18 bases lay between the germline ends. The CDR3 length is 16 residues. Germline loops: CDR1 MNHEY, CDR2 SVGAGI.

The chain has TRBV6-1 and TRBJ2-3, with 10 nucleotides matching TRBD1. This CDR3 has 16 residues. In germline, CDR1 is MNHNS, CDR2 SASEGT. With 3 bases clipped from V and 8 bases from J, the junction kept 11 bases outside the gene matches. CDR3 loop: CASSDPDRGKRGTQYF. The CDR3 region has the DNA TGTGCCAGCAGTGACCCGGACAGGGGGAAGAGAGGTACGCAGTATTTT.

The V call is TRBV28, the J call TRBJ2-7; D gene uncertain. The V gene's germline CDR1 is MDHEN and CDR2 SYDVKM. The CDR3 consists of 13 residues. V lost 6 bases to trimming and J lost 3 bases, with 12 bases between them. The CDR3 region is CASSSFDGYEQYV. DNA of the CDR3: TGTGCCAGCAGCTCATTCGACGGCTACGAGCAGTACGTC.

This rearrangement joins TRBV2 to TRBJ1-2, with D maybe TRBD1 (5 bases). The CDR3 is 12 amino acids. With 8 bases removed from V and 8 bases from J, the gap between germline ends came to 15 bases. The V gene's germline CDR1 is SNHLY and CDR2 FYNNEI. CDR3 coding DNA: TGTGCCAGCGGCAGGGAGGAGGGCGGCTACACCTTC. This codes for CASGREEGGYTF.

This sequence joins TRBV11-2 and TRBJ2-7; D gene uncertain. CDR3 length equals 10 residues. With 7 bases removed from V and 11 bases from J, the gap between germline ends came to 12 bases. Germline V CDR1 and CDR2: SGHAT, FQNNGV. The CDR3 region is CASTPAVEYV. The CDR3 DNA is TGTGCCAGCACCCCGGCGGTAGAGTACGTC.

The gene calls are TRBV28 and TRBJ1-5; D is unresolved. The V end was cut by 4 bases, the J end by 9 bases, with 7 bases between. This CDR3 region has 11 residues. Per germline, CDR1 MDHEN and CDR2 SYDVKM. CDR3 DNA sequence: TGTGCCAGCAGTTCTACTCGGCCCCAGCATTTT. It encodes CASSSTRPQHF.

J is TRBJ2-1 and V is TRBV19, with 7 bases aligning to TRBD1. CDR3 length equals 15 residues. Trimming took 6 bases from V and 5 from J; bases not matched to a gene: 10. CDR1 LNHDA and CDR2 SQIVND come from the germline V gene (reference sequence). This CDR3 reads CASRTRQGANNEQFF. In DNA form, the CDR3 reads TGTGCCAGTAGAACCCGACAGGGTGCCAACAATGAGCAGTTCTTC.

The chain joins TRBV5-8 to TRBJ1-5; a possible D gene is TRBD1 (5 bases). The length of the CDR3 is 16 residues. V was clipped by 4 bases and J by 4 bases, with 18 bases between them. The V gene's germline CDR1 is SGHTS and CDR2 YDEGEE. Written as DNA, the CDR3 is TGTGCCAGCAGCCCCCCACTCAGACAGTTTAATCAGCCCCAGCATTTT. This encodes CASSPPLRQFNQPQHF.

The chain combines TRBV27 with TRBJ1-2; no clear D. The germline V gene encodes CDR1 MNHEY and CDR2 SMNVEV (reference sequence). The CDR3 is made up of 13 amino acids. Trimming pared 2 bases from V and 4 bases from J, leaving 8 bases between. The CDR3 sequence: CASSLGRTYGYTF. Here the CDR3 DNA reads TGTGCCAGCAGTTTAGGCAGGACCTATGGCTACACCTTC.

The chain has TRBV6-5 and TRBJ2-7; a weak D match, TRBD1 (7 bases). V was clipped by 5 bases and J by 2 bases, with 13 bases between them. From germline, CDR1 is MNHEY and CDR2 SVGAGI. CDR3 length: 14 amino acids. This chain's CDR3 is CASSDARGAYEQYF. CDR3 coding DNA: TGTGCCAGCAGTGATGCCAGGGGGGCCTACGAGCAGTACTTC.

The rearrangement joins TRBV5-1 to TRBJ1-5, with D unclear. The germline V gene encodes CDR1 SGHRS and CDR2 YFSETQ. The CDR3 has 13 amino acids. V shed 0 bases and J shed 9 bases, with 10 bases lying between them. This chain's CDR3 is CASSLAGTGPQHF. The CDR3 DNA reads as TGCGCCAGCAGCTTGGCAGGAACGGGGCCCCAGCATTTT.

A few counts support this clone. V and J are TRBV7-9 and TRBJ1-1; weak D call: TRBD1 (5 bases). With 3 bases removed from V and 6 bases from J, the gap between germline ends came to 14 bases. In germline, CDR1 is SEHNR, CDR2 FQNEAQ (reference sequence). The length of the CDR3 is 14 residues. The CDR3 loop reads CASSFTGINPEAFF. CDR3 bases: TGTGCCAGCAGCTTTACAGGAATAAACCCTGAAGCTTTCTTT.

The chain recombines TRBV18 with TRBJ2-5, with D perhaps matching TRBD2 (5 bases). CDR3 length equals 14 residues. CDR1 KGHSH and CDR2 LQKENI come from the germline V gene. V lost 0 bases and J 5 bases, leaving 10 bases between the germline ends. Written as DNA, the CDR3 is TGTGCCAGCTCACCACCCGCTAGCAGGGAGACCCAGTACTTC. Amino acids: CASSPPASRETQYF.

The rearrangement joins TRBV10-1 to TRBJ2-2; 10 positions match TRBD2. This CDR3 region has 17 residues. Germline assignment: CDR1 WNHNN and CDR2 SYGVQD (reference sequence). V was clipped by 5 bases and J by 4 bases; unmatched bases: 10. The CDR3 is CASSSSGGAFGTGELFF. The CDR3 DNA follows: TGCGCCAGCAGTTCCAGCGGGGGGGCCTTTGGCACCGGGGAGCTGTTTTTT.

CDR3 sequence reads: CASSEAEKLFF. In nucleotides, the CDR3 is TGTGCCAGCAGTGAGGCTGAAAAACTGTTTTTT. This chain connects TRBV2 to TRBJ1-4; no firm D call. Trimming pared 3 bases from V and 7 bases from J, leaving 3 bases between. The CDR3 has 11 amino acids. Germline lookup yields CDR1 SNHLY and CDR2 FYNNEI. The variable domain in full, completed from reference TRBV2 and TRBJ1-4, reads EPEVTQTPSHQVTQMGQEVILRCVPISNHLYFYWYRQILGQKVEFLVSFYNNEISEKSEIFDDQFSVERPDGSNFTLKIRSTKLEDSAMYFCASSEAEKLFFGSGTQLSVL.

The chain is built from TRBV29-1 and TRBJ1-2, with a weak D call TRBD1 (5 bases). The CDR3 contains 13 residues. Germline V gene data show CDR1 as SQVTM and CDR2 as ANQGSEA. Trimming shortened V by 7 bases and J by 2 bases, and 14 bases separated the two germline ends. CDR3 amino acids: CSARGVLNYGYTF. The CDR3 DNA follows: TGCAGCGCCCGAGGGGTTTTAAACTATGGCTACACCTTC.

The genes are TRBV9 and TRBJ2-7; D is undetermined. CDR3 length: 13 amino acids. The V end was cut by 3 bases, the J end by 0 bases, with 7 bases between. Germline CDR1 reads SGDLS; CDR2 reads YYNGEE. CDR3 in amino acids: CASSADGSYEQYF. The CDR3 nucleotides are TGTGCCAGCAGCGCGGACGGCTCCTACGAGCAGTACTTC.

This clone has just one count. This chain uses TRBV9 with TRBJ2-1; D call uncertain. The germline gives CDR1 SGDLS, CDR2 YYNGEE. CDR3 length: 13 residues. V lost 1 base and J 6 bases, leaving 8 bases between the germline ends. This CDR3 reads CASSVSLGNEQFF. CDR3 nucleotides: TGTGCCAGCAGCGTAAGCCTGGGCAATGAGCAGTTCTTC.

This clone was counted only a few times. The rearrangement uses TRBV19 and TRBJ1-4, with TRBD1 as a possible D gene (5 bases). In germline, CDR1 is LNHDA, CDR2 SQIVND (reference sequence). There are 13 residues in the CDR3. The germline V and J ends were trimmed by 3 bases and 8 bases, with 10 bases remaining between them. The CDR3 is CASSILGTEKLFF. CDR3 nucleotide sequence: TGTGCCAGTAGTATCTTGGGGACCGAAAAACTGTTTTTT. The full variable domain, completed using reference TRBV19 and TRBJ1-4, is DGGITQSPKYLFRKEGQNVTLSCEQNLNHDAMYWYRQDPGQGLRLIYYSQIVNDFQKGDIAEGYSVSREKKESFPLTVTSAQKNPTAFYLCASSILGTEKLFFGSGTQLSVL.

The sample holds one count of this clone. The chain joins TRBV5-4 to TRBJ2-1; TRBD2 agrees at 7 bases. The ends lost 1 base at V and 4 bases at J; junction bases unmatched: 5. CDR3 length equals 15 residues. CDR1 SGHNT and CDR2 YYREEE come from the germline V gene (reference sequence). CDR3 region: CASSLSAGDYNEQFF. In nucleotides, the CDR3 is TGTGCCAGCAGCTTGAGTGCGGGGGATTACAATGAGCAGTTCTTC. The variable domain in full, completed from reference TRBV5-4 and TRBJ2-1, reads ETGVTQSPTHLIKTRGQQVTLRCSSQSGHNTVSWYQQALGQGPQFIFQYYREEENGRGNFPPRFSGLQFPNYSSELNVNALELDDSALYLCASSLSAGDYNEQFFGPGTRLTVL.

The chain joins TRBV5-6 to TRBJ1-6, with a possible D match to TRBD1 (6 bases). Germline values: CDR1 SGHDT, CDR2 YYEEEE. V dropped 2 bases and J dropped 7 bases, with 13 bases sitting between them. This CDR3 has 15 amino acids. CDR3 amino acids: CASSFRDRLNSPLHF. The CDR3 coding sequence is TGTGCCAGCAGCTTTAGAGACAGGTTAAATTCACCCCTCCACTTT.

In the case of this clone: At one end the junction does not follow the germline gene, possibly because of a read error. The V gene is TRBV25-1, the J gene TRBJ1-5; D gene ambiguous. This CDR3 comprises 13 residues. Germline lookup yields CDR1 MGHDK and CDR2 SYGVNS. CDR3 sequence: CASSEGSYQPQHF. The CDR3 DNA reads as TGTGCCAGCAGTGAGGGTAGCTATCAGCCCCAGCATTTT.

The chain links TRBV7-6 to TRBJ1-1; D possibly corresponds to TRBD1 (5 bases). CDR3 length: 14 amino acids. The ends were cut back, 1 base at V and 5 bases at J, with 11 bases in the middle. Germline loops: CDR1 SGHVS, CDR2 FNYEAQ. CDR3: CASSLVRGSTEAFF. In nucleotides, the CDR3 is TGTGCCAGCAGCTTAGTAAGGGGATCTACTGAAGCTTTCTTT.

V is TRBV15 and J is TRBJ2-5; no clear D gene. This CDR3 comprises 14 residues. V was shortened by 0 bases and J by 3 bases, with 8 bases between the two germline ends. The germline CDR1 and CDR2 sequences are LNHNV and YYDKDF (reference sequence). The CDR3 sequence: CATSRDTREETQYF. CDR3 DNA: TGTGCCACCAGCAGAGATACAAGGGAAGAGACCCAGTACTTC.

The chain recombines TRBV2 with TRBJ2-5; possibly TRBD2 for D (5 bases). Germline lookup yields CDR1 SNHLY and CDR2 FYNNEI. The V end lost 2 bases, the J end lost 2 bases, and 6 bases lay between the germline ends. This CDR3 is 13 amino acids long. The CDR3 DNA reads as TGTGCCAGCAGTGAACGGGAACAAGAGACCCAGTACTTC. Translating it yields CASSEREQETQYF.

This clone was seen a single time. This CDR3 is CASSSRYEQYF. CDR3 bases: TGTGCCAGCAGCTCCAGATACGAGCAGTACTTC. The chain uses TRBV7-2 and TRBJ2-7; the D is unclear. The CDR3 contains 11 residues. V was clipped by 4 bases and J by 4 bases, with 5 bases between them. Germline CDR1 reads SGHTA; CDR2 reads FQGNSA. Together with reference TRBV7-2 and TRBJ2-7, the CDR3 gives the full variable domain: GAGVSQSPSNKVTEKGKDVELRCDPISGHTALYWYRQSLGQGLEFLIYFQGNSAPDKSGLPSDRFSAERTGGSVSTLTIQRTQQEDSAVYLCASSSRYEQYFGPGTRLTVT.

The rearrangement uses TRBV18 and TRBJ2-1; TRBD2 matches at 10 bases. This CDR3 comprises 16 residues. CDR1 and CDR2 (germline): KGHSH, LQKENI. Germline trimming cut 3 bases from V and 4 bases from J; bases unmatched to any gene: 6. CDR3 residues: CASSPILAGLYNEQFF. CDR3 DNA sequence: TGTGCCAGCTCACCCATACTAGCGGGGCTTTACAATGAGCAGTTCTTC.

The V gene is TRBV7-2, the J gene TRBJ2-4; D unresolved. V was trimmed by 2 bases and J by 9 bases, leaving 8 bases between them. Germline-derived CDR1 and CDR2 are SGHTA and FQGNSA. CDR3 length: 12 residues. The CDR3, as DNA: TGTGCCAGCAGCTTACTCTCCGGCATTCAGTACTTC. This encodes CASSLLSGIQYF.